A selection of T cell receptor beta chains follows, all from one sample in a study of blood T cell repertoires in COVID-19. TCRdb's copy holds only in-frame clones and misses some; the assay was immunoSEQ multiplex PCR. The sample lists about 94,000 clones, approximately 84% occurring once. Sequenced sample: peripheral blood. The receptors were gathered from a man in his 70s with COVID-19, enrolled during active disease. The CDR3 runs from the conserved cysteine through the conserved F or W. Each record gives: V gene, CDR3 protein.

TRBV3-1/TRBV3-2	CASKFSSAQETQYF
TRBV7-2	CASSLGWQGPQAAEAFF
TRBV28	CASRGQGSYEQYF
TRBV6-5	CASSSPSGKSSYEQYF
TRBV5-4	CASSPNRVEQYF
TRBV7-8	CASSFRLAGASGEETQYF
TRBV30	CAWTPGGDTQYF
TRBV28	CASSTPRTGGNQPQHF
TRBV7-2	CASSSGGGRSYNEQFF
TRBV19	CASSIIGTASTDTQYF
TRBV28	CASSPLGQMNTEAFF
TRBV4-2	CASSKTGGDTGELFF
TRBV3-1/TRBV3-2	CASSRSDVLGSPLHF
TRBV7-2	CASSLADSRYGYTF
TRBV5-1	CASSSGQGQETQYF
TRBV28	CASRAGTGPAEKLFF
TRBV18	CASSPGTVNNSPLHF
TRBV9	CASSVDTGPYGYTF
TRBV6-2/TRBV6-3	CASSYPDRGSVYSNQPQHF
TRBV5-4	CASSLEAGLVGYTF
TRBV19	CASTLQGAPLSSGANVLTF
TRBV19	CASSGALGQGATEAFF
TRBV19	CASSIGPRAGGQNTQYF
TRBV18	CASSPLQGTASNYGYTF
TRBV19	CASLPGQENTGELFF
TRBV19	CASSIVASANEQFF
TRBV6-2/TRBV6-3	CASSYGGLAGGFATEQYF
TRBV4-3	CASSQDLGGETQYF
TRBV7-9	CASSPGGGWYNEQFF